The 14 T cell receptor beta chains listed next were all sequenced from one sample in a study of cytomegalovirus exposure and HLA in healthy donors. The PCR employed 60 Vbeta primers together with 13 Jbeta primers. Method: immunoSEQ multiplex PCR; TCRdb's copy keeps in-frame clones and lacks some. The repertoire consists of some 160,000 clones, with roughly three quarters occurring once and the leading ten covering about 4.5%. The sequenced material came from PBMCs. Source of these receptors: a man aged 55 to 70 in good health and CMV-seronegative.

The V call is TRBV5-6, the J call TRBJ1-1, with a tentative D call TRBD1 (6 bases). The V end was cut by 4 bases, the J end by 5 bases, with 12 bases between. In germline, CDR1 is SGHDT, CDR2 YYEEEE. The CDR3 covers 13 residues. CDR3 residues: CASSEGGATEAFF. CDR3 DNA: TGTGCCAGCAGCGAAGGGGGGGCAACTGAAGCTTTCTTT.

V usage is TRBV6-6 and J usage is TRBJ2-7, with TRBD2 matching 11 bases. The length of the CDR3 is 14 residues. The J segment lost 3 bases and the V segment lost 7 bases, leaving 5 bases of the junction unmatched. CDR1 is MNHNY, CDR2 SVGAGI, per germline (reference sequence). The CDR3 nucleotides read TGTGCCAGCAACGGTCTAGCGGGAGGCTACGAGCAGTACTTC. This sequence encodes CASNGLAGGYEQYF.

The J gene is TRBJ2-7, the V gene TRBV27; TRBD2 is a possible D gene (5 bases). The V gene's germline CDR1 is MNHEY and CDR2 SMNVEV (reference sequence). CDR3 size: 15 residues. V lost 0 bases to trimming and J lost 2 bases, with 11 bases between them. DNA of the CDR3: TGTGCCAGCAGTTTATCCGGGGTATCAACCTACGAGCAGTACTTC. This gives the protein CASSLSGVSTYEQYF.

The V gene is TRBV9, the J gene TRBJ2-2; no firm D call. With 1 base removed from V and 0 bases from J, the gap between germline ends came to 7 bases. The CDR3 contains 15 residues. CDR1 SGDLS and CDR2 YYNGEE come from the germline V gene. CDR3 sequence: CASSVSQANTGELFF. CDR3 nucleotide sequence: TGTGCCAGCAGCGTAAGCCAAGCGAACACCGGGGAGCTGTTTTTT.

This clone was picked up a small number of times. The chain carries TRBV29-1 and TRBJ2-7; 10 bases align to TRBD2. The germline V gene encodes CDR1 SQVTM and CDR2 ANQGSEA. The CDR3 is 13 amino acids. V lost 5 bases to trimming and J lost 4 bases; unmatched junction nucleotides: 5. CDR3: CSVLAGGMYEQYF. CDR3 sequence (DNA): TGCAGCGTTTTAGCGGGAGGTATGTACGAGCAGTACTTC.

The J gene is TRBJ1-4, the V gene TRBV7-2; 9 bases match TRBD1. The trim removed 8 bases at V and 8 bases at J, leaving 3 bases unmatched. CDR1 is SGHTA, CDR2 FQGNSA, per germline. This CDR3 is 12 amino acids long. The CDR3 nucleotides read TGTGCCAGCGGACAGGGGTCCGAAAAACTGTTTTTT. This codes for CASGQGSEKLFF.

The chain carries TRBV5-1 and TRBJ1-1; 7 bases are a match to TRBD1. Germline V gene lookup returns CDR1 SGHRS and CDR2 YFSETQ. After removal of 3 bases from V and 3 bases from J, the junction contained 8 bases not matched to a gene. This CDR3 has 15 amino acids. DNA of the CDR3: TGCGCCAGCAGCTCCCGGACAGGTGGGCACACTGAAGCTTTCTTT. It translates to CASSSRTGGHTEAFF.

This clone has just a few counts. J is TRBJ1-5 and V is TRBV7-2; no definite D call. CDR3 size: 12 residues. The germline V gene encodes CDR1 SGHTA and CDR2 FQGNSA. The V end was cut by 0 bases, the J end by 11 bases, with 8 bases between. The CDR3 sequence is CASSLALGAQHF. The CDR3 coding sequence is TGTGCCAGCAGCTTAGCCCTCGGGGCCCAGCATTTT.

This rearrangement joins TRBV27 to TRBJ2-7; 9 bases agree with TRBD2. After removal of 0 bases from V and 0 bases from J, the junction contained 6 bases not matched to a gene. Germline V gives CDR1 MNHEY, CDR2 SMNVEV (reference sequence). The CDR3 extends over 17 amino acids. CDR3 region: CASSLSFTSGRSYEQYF. The CDR3, as DNA: TGTGCCAGCAGTTTATCGTTTACTAGCGGGCGCTCCTACGAGCAGTACTTC.

The chain joins TRBV14 to TRBJ1-2; D gene ambiguous. CDR3 length equals 19 residues. V lost 0 bases to trimming and J lost 2 bases, with 22 bases between them. Germline V gene sequence: CDR1 SGHDN, CDR2 FVKESK. CDR3 bases: TGTGCCAGCAGCCAAGATGTGCGTGGTGGAGACTATATAAACTATGGCTACACCTTC. Encoded protein: CASSQDVRGGDYINYGYTF.

The chain uses TRBV5-4 and TRBJ2-7; tentative D call: TRBD2 (7 bases). V lost 4 bases, J lost 1 base, and 18 bases lay in between. Germline CDR1 SGHNT, CDR2 YYREEE (reference sequence). This CDR3 is built from 16 residues. In DNA form, the CDR3 reads TGTGCCAGCAGCCCCGGGCGGGGGCGGAATTCCTACGAGCAGTACTTC. Encoded protein: CASSPGRGRNSYEQYF.

The V gene is TRBV10-3, the J gene TRBJ2-7; 7 nucleotides align to TRBD1. This CDR3 region has 13 residues. The germline V gene encodes CDR1 ENHRY and CDR2 SYGVKD. Trimming at V came to 10 bases and at J to 3 bases, leaving 9 bases not matched to a gene. CDR3 region: CATNRDRGYEQYF. The CDR3 coding sequence is TGTGCCACCAACCGGGACAGAGGCTACGAGCAGTACTTC.

The chain couples TRBV19 to TRBJ1-1, with 7 bases lining up with TRBD1. J lost 1 base, V lost 2 bases, and 10 bases had no gene match. The germline V gene encodes CDR1 LNHDA and CDR2 SQIVND (reference sequence). The CDR3 is made up of 17 amino acids. The CDR3: CASSINPGQAGNTEAFF. For the CDR3, the DNA is TGTGCCAGTAGTATAAACCCTGGACAGGCCGGGAACACTGAAGCTTTCTTT.

This clone came up a few times. The chain joins TRBV10-3 to TRBJ1-1; D not certain. CDR1 and CDR2 (germline): ENHRY, SYGVKD. V shed 0 bases and J shed 5 bases, with 10 bases lying between them. This CDR3 comprises 14 residues. CDR3 DNA sequence: TGTGCCATCAGTGAGTCGAGTCGGGAGACTGAAGCTTTCTTT. It translates to CAISESSRETEAFF.